Below, 8 T cell receptor beta chains from the same sample are listed, as sequenced in a study of T cells in Graves' hyperthyroidism and ophthalmopathy. Amplification of TCR beta CDR3 regions was performed using RNA transcripts as template. The HTBI primer set served for first-round RT-PCR of the TCR CDR3. TCRdb itself ran the multiplex PCR reads through MiXCR, one entry per CDR3 protein. The sample includes hundreds of thousands of distinct CDR3 sequences, roughly a third seen only once; the top ten take 30% to 40%. Specimen: blood. The origin of the receptors is a woman aged 40 to 50 with Graves' hyperthyroidism.

This clonotype was seen a single time. The V and J genes are TRBV4-1 and TRBJ2-5; D is unresolved. The V gene's germline CDR1 is MGHRA and CDR2 YSYEKL. CDR3 length: 17 residues. The ends were cut back, 3 bases at V and 5 bases at J, with 22 bases in the middle. The DNA for the CDR3 is TGCGCCAGCAGCCACCTCGATCGGGCTCCCGGCGGTGAGACCCAGTACTTC. Translation: CASSHLDRAPGGETQYF.

The V and J genes are TRBV9 and TRBJ2-7; D perhaps matches TRBD2 (5 bases). V gave up 4 bases and J gave up 5 bases, with 16 bases separating them. CDR3 length: 14 amino acids. Germline CDR1 and CDR2: SGDLS and YYNGEE. Written as DNA, the CDR3 is TGTGCCAGCAGCTTAGAAGGGAGAAACCACGAGCAGTACTTC. Translation: CASSLEGRNHEQYF.

The sample holds one count of this clonotype. The chain combines TRBV2 with TRBJ1-2, with D hard to call. Germline CDR1 reads SNHLY; CDR2 reads FYNNEI. The CDR3 loop spans 14 amino acids. V was clipped by 7 bases and J by 1 base, with 13 bases between them. For the CDR3, the DNA is TGTGCCAGCACCCCCGAGACCCGTAACTATGGCTACACCTTC. Translated, it gives CASTPETRNYGYTF.

This clonotype appeared many times. CDR3 sequence (DNA): TGCAGCACCAAGGGGCTAGGCGGAGAGACCCAGTACTTC. It encodes CSTKGLGGETQYF. V gene TRBV20-1 combines with J gene TRBJ2-5; the D gene is possibly TRBD1 (5 bases). The CDR3 sequence is 13 residues long. Germline V gives CDR1 DFQATT, CDR2 SNEGSKA (reference sequence).

A few counts support this clonotype. The rearrangement links TRBV7-9 to TRBJ2-7; D is unresolved. This CDR3 is built from 12 residues. Germline V gives CDR1 SEHNR, CDR2 FQNEAQ (reference sequence). V shed 5 bases and J shed 3 bases, with 8 bases lying between them. The DNA for the CDR3 is TGTGCCAGCAGCCGGGTGGTCTACGAGCAGTACTTC. This sequence encodes CASSRVVYEQYF. The whole variable domain, filled in from reference TRBV7-9 and TRBJ2-7, reads DTGVSQNPRHKITKRGQNVTFRCDPISEHNRLYWYRQTLGQGPEFLTYFQNEAQLEKSRLLSDRFSAERPKGSFSTLEIQRTEQGDSAMYLCASSRVVYEQYFGPGTRLTVT.

The genes are TRBV7-9 and TRBJ2-7, with D perhaps TRBD2 (5 bases). CDR1 is SEHNR, CDR2 FQNEAQ, per germline (reference sequence). The V end lost 5 bases, the J end lost 2 bases, and 13 bases lay between the germline ends. This CDR3 is 14 amino acids long. CDR3 nucleotides: TGTGCCAGCAGCCTAATCGCCGGGACCTACGAGCAGTACTTC. This translates into CASSLIAGTYEQYF. The whole variable domain, remainder taken from reference TRBV7-9 and TRBJ2-7, is DTGVSQNPRHKITKRGQNVTFRCDPISEHNRLYWYRQTLGQGPEFLTYFQNEAQLEKSRLLSDRFSAERPKGSFSTLEIQRTEQGDSAMYLCASSLIAGTYEQYFGPGTRLTVT.

Worth noting for this clonotype: One base away lies a much larger clone, so this may be a sequencing read error. This chain links TRBV7-2 with TRBJ1-1, with 8 bases that match TRBD1. Unmatched junction bases numbered 4, after V lost 3 bases and J lost 4 bases. There are 14 residues in the CDR3. CDR1 is SGHTA and CDR2 is FQGNSA in the germline V gene. CDR3 amino acids: CASSLTGEPTEAFF. The DNA of the CDR3 is TGTGCCAGCAGCTTGACAGGGGAGCCCACTGAAGCTTTCTTT.

The rearrangement links TRBV11-2 to TRBJ1-1, with D possibly being TRBD1 (5 bases). The length of the CDR3 is 14 residues. V lost 11 bases to trimming and J lost 2 bases, with 18 bases between them. Germline CDR1 SGHAT, CDR2 FQNNGV. CDR3 bases: TGTGCCTCCATGAGCGCAGGGAGTAACACTGAAGCTTTCTTT. Protein product: CASMSAGSNTEAFF. Supplemented by reference TRBV11-2 and TRBJ1-1, the full variable domain reads EAGVAQSPRYKIIEKRQSVAFWCNPISGHATLYWYQQILGQGPKLLIQFQNNGVVDDSQLPKDRFSAERLKGVDSTLKIQPAKLEDSAVYLCASMSAGSNTEAFFGQGTRLTVV.